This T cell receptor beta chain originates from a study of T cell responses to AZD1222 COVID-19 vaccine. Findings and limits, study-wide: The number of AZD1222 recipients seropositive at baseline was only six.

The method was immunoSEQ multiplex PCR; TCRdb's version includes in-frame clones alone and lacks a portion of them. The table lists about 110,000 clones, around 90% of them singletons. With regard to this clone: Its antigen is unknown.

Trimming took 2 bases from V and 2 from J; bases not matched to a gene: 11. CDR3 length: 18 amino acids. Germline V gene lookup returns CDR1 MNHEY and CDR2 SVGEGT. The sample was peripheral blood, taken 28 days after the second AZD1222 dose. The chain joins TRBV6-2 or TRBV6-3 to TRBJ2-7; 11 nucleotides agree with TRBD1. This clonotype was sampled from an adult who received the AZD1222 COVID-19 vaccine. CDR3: CASSYQLTRDRGAYEQYF. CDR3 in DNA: TGTGCCAGCAGTTACCAACTCACCCGGGACAGGGGGGCCTACGAGCAGTACTTC.